The 17 T cell receptor beta chains given below trace back to one sample, sequenced in a study of glioma-infiltrating T cells after dendritic cell vaccination. Profiling relied on immunoSEQ multiplex PCR, and the TCRdb table lists in-frame clones only, not all of them. Among fewer than 85,000 clones listed, over 85% were seen once. The sample in question was blood, obtained before dendritic cell vaccination. The receptors stem from a human donor with glioblastoma.

The chain employs TRBV5-6 and TRBJ2-7, with 9 bases aligning to TRBD1. Germline trimming cut 2 bases from V and 4 bases from J; bases unmatched to any gene: 4. The CDR3 is made up of 14 amino acids. Germline V CDR1 and CDR2: SGHDT, YYEEEE. DNA of the CDR3: TGTGCCAGCAGCTTCTGGGACAGGGTTTACGAGCAGTACTTC. Translating it yields CASSFWDRVYEQYF. The entire variable domain, with the rest obtained from reference TRBV5-6 and TRBJ2-7, is as follows: DAGVTQSPTHLIKTRGQQVTLRCSPKSGHDTVSWYQQALGQGPQFIFQYYEEEERQRGNFPDRFSGHQFPNYSSELNVNALLLGDSALYLCASSFWDRVYEQYFGPGTRLTVT.

This chain uses TRBV7-3 with TRBJ2-3, with 9 bases fitting TRBD2. Germline lookup yields CDR1 SGHTA and CDR2 FQGTGA. CDR3 length: 14 amino acids. V trimming: 9 bases; J trimming: 2 bases; junction bases outside the gene matches: 6. CDR3 nucleotide sequence: TGTGCCAGATTTAGCGGGAGAACCACAGATACGCAGTATTTT. It translates to CARFSGRTTDTQYF. Supplemented by reference TRBV7-3 and TRBJ2-3, the full variable domain reads GAGVSQTPSNKVTEKGKYVELRCDPISGHTALYWYRQSLGQGPEFLIYFQGTGAADDSGLPNDRFFAVRPEGSVSTLKIQRTERGDSAVYLCARFSGRTTDTQYFGPGTRLTVL.

This clone came up once. The V and J genes are TRBV11-3 and TRBJ2-7, with no clear D. The CDR3 extends over 15 amino acids. Germline-derived CDR1 and CDR2 are SGHNT and YENEEA. Trimming left V 0 bases short and J 0 bases short, with 9 bases between. CDR3 residues: CASSLDRSSSYEQYF. The CDR3 DNA reads as TGTGCCAGCAGCTTAGATCGGAGCAGCTCCTACGAGCAGTACTTC.

The chain combines TRBV11-2 with TRBJ2-3; D gene uncertain. CDR1 and CDR2 (germline): SGHAT, FQNNGV. With 11 bases removed from V and 1 base from J, the gap between germline ends came to 19 bases. This CDR3 is built from 15 residues. The CDR3 protein is CARRVKKNGTDTQYF. CDR3 coding DNA: TGTGCCCGTCGGGTGAAGAAAAATGGCACAGATACGCAGTATTTT.

Comments on this clone: Other nucleotide sequences from this sample produce the same CDR3. This rearrangement joins TRBV9 to TRBJ1-6; no clear D. The CDR3 has 15 amino acids. Germline V lookup: CDR1 SGDLS, CDR2 YYNGEE. Trimming pared 0 bases from V and 0 bases from J, leaving 4 bases between. This chain's CDR3 is CASSVASSYNSPLHF. The CDR3, as DNA: TGTGCCAGCAGCGTAGCGAGCTCCTATAATTCACCCCTCCACTTT. Combining the CDR3 with reference TRBV9 and TRBJ1-6 gives the whole variable domain DSGVTQTPKHLITATGQRVTLRCSPRSGDLSVYWYQQSLDQGLQFLIQYYNGEERAKGNILERFSAQQFPDLHSELNLSSLELGDSALYFCASSVASSYNSPLHFGNGTRLTVT.

The rearrangement uses TRBV13 and TRBJ2-1, with a possible D match to TRBD1 (5 bases). Germline CDR1 reads PRHDT; CDR2 reads FYEKMQ (reference sequence). The length of the CDR3 is 17 residues. The V and J ends lost 1 base and 7 bases respectively, with 20 bases between them. CDR3 DNA: TGTGCCAGCAGCTTAGATGTCAGGTCAGGGATTGGTAATGAGCAGTTCTTC. Protein sequence: CASSLDVRSGIGNEQFF.

In this sample, this clone turned up once. Other DNA sequences of this sample code for an identical CDR3. The chain links TRBV5-1 to TRBJ2-2, with TRBD2 identical over 12 bases. Germline CDR1 is SGHRS and CDR2 is YFSETQ. CDR3 size: 16 residues. Losses at the gene ends were 4 bases for V and 1 base for J; bases not matched to a gene: 2. CDR3 region: CASSLGLAGNTGELFF. CDR3 bases: TGCGCCAGCAGCCTGGGACTAGCGGGGAACACCGGGGAGCTGTTTTTT.

In its sample, this clone was seen a few times. The chain is built from TRBV19 and TRBJ1-1; D may be TRBD1 (6 bases). The CDR3 has 17 amino acids. Germline lookup yields CDR1 LNHDA and CDR2 SQIVND (reference sequence). Trimming left V 7 bases short and J 1 base short, with 22 bases between. As DNA, the CDR3 is TGTGCCAGTACTCCTCCTCGAGGGGGGGAGTGGAACACTGAAGCTTTCTTT. Translating it yields CASTPPRGGEWNTEAFF.

The rearrangement links TRBV5-4 to TRBJ2-1; D ambiguous. Germline V gene lookup returns CDR1 SGHNT and CDR2 YYREEE (reference sequence). V was cut by 1 base and J by 0 bases, with 8 bases left in between. This CDR3 has 15 amino acids. The CDR3 DNA sequence: TGTGCCAGCAGCTTGATGGTACTCTCCTACAATGAGCAGTTCTTC. Translated: CASSLMVLSYNEQFF.

J is TRBJ1-5 and V is TRBV19; 7 positions agree with TRBD1. CDR3 length equals 15 residues. With V trimmed by 5 bases and J by 7 bases, 11 bases remained unmatched. Germline assignment: CDR1 LNHDA and CDR2 SQIVND (reference sequence). The CDR3 protein is CASSPPGGEGQPQHF. The CDR3 bases are TGTGCCAGTAGTCCACCAGGGGGAGAGGGCCAGCCCCAGCATTTT.

This chain joins TRBV5-8 and TRBJ2-7; 10 bases match TRBD1. The V gene's germline CDR1 is SGHTS and CDR2 YDEGEE. This CDR3 spans 15 amino acids. Losses at the gene ends were 0 bases for V and 2 bases for J; bases not matched to a gene: 2. As DNA, the CDR3 is TGTGCCAGCAGCTTGGGGACAGGGGGACCCTACGAGCAGTACTTC. Residues: CASSLGTGGPYEQYF.

V usage is TRBV5-1 and J usage is TRBJ2-5, with D tentatively TRBD2 (6 bases). From germline, CDR1 is SGHRS and CDR2 YFSETQ. V was cut by 2 bases and J by 5 bases, with 16 bases left in between. The CDR3 is made up of 15 amino acids. CDR3 residues: CASSFNSQGGETQYF. CDR3 coding DNA: TGCGCCAGCAGCTTTAATTCTCAGGGAGGCGAGACCCAGTACTTC.

The chain uses TRBV6-5 and TRBJ2-1; TRBD1 matches 10 bases. Germline CDR1 MNHEY, CDR2 SVGAGI. The CDR3 loop spans 15 amino acids. V trimming: 5 bases; J trimming: 6 bases; junction bases outside the gene matches: 7. The CDR3 region has the DNA TGTGCCAGCAGTCCCCTCGGGACAGGGGTCAATGAGCAGTTCTTC. Translating gives CASSPLGTGVNEQFF.

V gene TRBV7-9 combines with J gene TRBJ2-7; TRBD1 matches 8 bases. J was trimmed by 2 bases and V by 2 bases; bases with no gene match: 8. Germline V gene sequence: CDR1 SEHNR, CDR2 FQNEAQ (reference sequence). The CDR3 consists of 16 residues. The chain's CDR3 is CASSLLSTGVTYEQYF. For the CDR3, the DNA is TGTGCCAGCAGCTTATTATCGACAGGGGTTACCTACGAGCAGTACTTC.

This sequence joins TRBV7-9 and TRBJ1-2; possibly TRBD1 for D (6 bases). This CDR3 has 16 residues. Germline V lookup: CDR1 SEHNR, CDR2 FQNEAQ (reference sequence). Trimming pared 1 base from V and 0 bases from J, leaving 12 bases between. The CDR3 DNA is TGTGCCAGCAGCTTAGGGGCCGGACAGACTAACTATGGCTACACCTTC. This codes for CASSLGAGQTNYGYTF.

A single count supports this clone. V gene TRBV27 combines with J gene TRBJ2-6; no reliable D call. Germline assignment: CDR1 MNHEY and CDR2 SMNVEV (reference sequence). This CDR3 has 13 amino acids. V was clipped by 5 bases and J by 6 bases, with 8 bases between them. The DNA for the CDR3 is TGTGCCAGCAGTCCGCTAATGGCCAACGTCCTGACTTTC. This sequence encodes CASSPLMANVLTF.

V usage is TRBV7-9 and J usage is TRBJ1-1, with TRBD1 matching 8 bases. This CDR3 is 18 amino acids long. Germline values: CDR1 SEHNR, CDR2 FQNEAQ (reference sequence). The V gene end was trimmed by 4 bases and the J gene end by 2 bases; junction bases not matched to a gene: 15. CDR3 region: CASSSNPGTGKTNTEAFF. CDR3 DNA sequence: TGTGCCAGCAGCTCTAACCCAGGGACAGGAAAAACCAACACTGAAGCTTTCTTT.